One and the same sample provided the 26 T cell receptor beta chains below, sequenced in a study of cytomegalovirus exposure and HLA in healthy donors (dated by TCRdb to 2017 to 2019). The library was obtained by the immunoSEQ multiplex PCR assay. The multiplex PCR relied on a mix of 60 forward primers for TCR Vbeta segments and 13 reverse primers for TCR Jbeta segments. The table was pulled from immuneACCESS by TCRdb, which kept in-frame rearrangements only. Such tables lose some clones; where checked, under half of the loss comes from unresolved V genes, and the rest has no known cause. This sample has 90,000 to 120,000 clones in its table, and more than 75% of those were observed once. The top ten constitute more than 1.5% of the sample. Sequences were obtained from PBMCs. The origin of the receptors is a woman aged 35 to 49 in good health and CMV-seronegative.

This clone appeared once. The V gene is TRBV6-5, the J gene TRBJ2-1; possibly TRBD1 for D (5 bases). Trimming cost V 2 bases and J 2 bases, with 10 bases left between them. The CDR3 is made up of 15 amino acids. Per the germline V gene, CDR1 is MNHEY and CDR2 is SVGAGI. The CDR3 coding sequence is TGTGCCAGCAGTTACGTTAGGGGTACCTACAATGAGCAGTTCTTC. Its protein product is CASSYVRGTYNEQFF.

The chain links TRBV19 to TRBJ2-7; 8 bases map to TRBD2. CDR1 and CDR2 (germline): LNHDA, SQIVND (reference sequence). This CDR3 contains 14 residues. After removal of 6 bases from V and 0 bases from J, the junction contained 4 bases not matched to a gene. The CDR3 nucleotides are TGTGCCAGTAGGTCGGGAGGGATCTCCTACGAGCAGTACTTC. Amino acid sequence: CASRSGGISYEQYF.

The chain joins TRBV29-1 to TRBJ2-7; D is undetermined. CDR1 is SQVTM and CDR2 is ANQGSEA in the germline V gene. Trimming stripped 4 bases from V and 5 bases from J, with 12 bases between. The CDR3 contains 12 residues. The DNA for the CDR3 is TGCAGCGTTGTCATCGCTGGGCACGAGCAGTACTTC. Its protein product is CSVVIAGHEQYF.

V usage is TRBV9 and J usage is TRBJ2-2; D gene ambiguous. This CDR3 is built from 17 residues. The germline CDR1 and CDR2 sequences are SGDLS and YYNGEE. Trimming left V 3 bases short and J 6 bases short, with 21 bases between. The CDR3 nucleotides are TGTGCCAGCAGCGCCGCCCCGTTTTTCAGTTGGTCCGGGGAGCTGTTTTTT. Translation: CASSAAPFFSWSGELFF.

V gene TRBV11-3 combines with J gene TRBJ2-3; D not certain. Germline-derived CDR1 and CDR2 are SGHNT and YENEEA. Trimming stripped 5 bases from V and 12 bases from J, with 15 bases between. The CDR3 is made up of 12 amino acids. The CDR3 spells CASSVGIGRQYF. DNA of the CDR3: TGTGCCAGCAGCGTGGGCATCGGCCGTCAGTATTTT.

About this clone itself: The missing conserved phenylalanine or tryptophan at the end of this CDR3 makes a read error likely. The CDR3 here is CASSPQGTGTEAFL. CDR3 sequence (DNA): TGTGCCAGCAGTCCTCAGGGAACCGGCACTGAAGCTTTCCTT. The chain recombines TRBV6-5 with TRBJ1-1; maybe TRBD1 (5 bases). Germline CDR1 MNHEY, CDR2 SVGAGI. Trimming removed 5 bases from V and 4 bases from J, with 14 bases in between. This CDR3 comprises 14 residues.

The rearrangement links TRBV7-3 to TRBJ1-1, with D uncertain. Germline CDR1 and CDR2: SGHTA and FQGTGA. Trimming took 4 bases from V and 4 from J, leaving 10 bases between them. This CDR3 has 13 amino acids. DNA for the CDR3: TGTGCCAGCAGCTCCCTTTTCAGCACTGAAGCTTTCTTT. Residues: CASSSLFSTEAFF. The whole variable domain, filled in from reference TRBV7-3 and TRBJ1-1, reads GAGVSQTPSNKVTEKGKYVELRCDPISGHTALYWYRQSLGQGPEFLIYFQGTGAADDSGLPNDRFFAVRPEGSVSTLKIQRTERGDSAVYLCASSSLFSTEAFFGQGTRLTVV.

The chain recombines TRBV14 with TRBJ2-5, with 9 bases matching TRBD2. CDR3 length: 14 residues. J lost 1 base, V lost 3 bases, and 0 bases had no gene match. Looked up from germline, CDR1 is SGHDN and CDR2 is FVKESK. CDR3 protein: CASSQTSGQETQYF. CDR3 nucleotides: TGTGCCAGCAGCCAGACTAGCGGCCAAGAGACCCAGTACTTC.

V gene TRBV9 combines with J gene TRBJ2-1; TRBD2 is a possible D gene (5 bases). The V end lost 3 bases, the J end lost 5 bases, and 12 bases lay between the germline ends. The CDR3 totals 14 residues. Germline V gives CDR1 SGDLS, CDR2 YYNGEE. CDR3 coding DNA: TGTGCCAGCAGCGGGGGAGTGGATGACAATGAGCAGTTCTTC. Its translation: CASSGGVDDNEQFF. Together with reference TRBV9 and TRBJ2-1, the CDR3 gives the full variable domain: DSGVTQTPKHLITATGQRVTLRCSPRSGDLSVYWYQQSLDQGLQFLIQYYNGEERAKGNILERFSAQQFPDLHSELNLSSLELGDSALYFCASSGGVDDNEQFFGPGTRLTVL.

CDR3 DNA sequence: TGTGCCAGCAGCGTATCCGGACAGGGCATTACTGAAGCTTTCTTT. Translated, it gives CASSVSGQGITEAFF. The rearrangement uses TRBV9 and TRBJ1-1; the match to TRBD1 covers 8 bases. The J segment lost 5 bases and the V segment lost 1 base, leaving 7 bases of the junction unmatched. CDR1 is SGDLS and CDR2 is YYNGEE in the germline V gene. The CDR3 spans 15 residues.

This clone appeared a few times. DNA for the CDR3: TGTGCCAGCAGCTTAATAAAGGGGCCGGACAATGAGCAGTTCTTC. The encoded protein is CASSLIKGPDNEQFF. J is TRBJ2-1 and V is TRBV7-3, with D possibly being TRBD1 (5 bases). Germline CDR1 is SGHTA and CDR2 is FQGTGA. V lost 1 base to trimming and J lost 5 bases, with 12 bases between them. This CDR3 has 15 amino acids.

The gene calls are TRBV6-4 and TRBJ1-1, with TRBD1 matching over 10 bases. The CDR3 runs 14 residues. The V segment lost 6 bases and the J segment 3 bases; nucleotides outside the gene matches: 4. CDR1 is MRHNA, CDR2 SNTAGT, per germline. The CDR3 spells CASSPGQGYTEAFF. The CDR3 bases are TGTGCCAGCAGCCCGGGACAGGGGTACACTGAAGCTTTCTTT.

This clone was seen only once. The chain recombines TRBV28 with TRBJ2-1; TRBD1 agrees at 10 bases. The junction had 9 bases not matched to a gene; V was cut back by 5 bases and J by 8 bases. CDR1 and CDR2 from the germline V gene are MDHEN and SYDVKM. The CDR3 contains 15 residues. The CDR3 reads CASSRRQGARDEQFF. The CDR3 DNA reads TGTGCCAGCAGTCGCCGACAGGGGGCGAGGGATGAGCAGTTCTTC.

This clone was detected a few times. CDR3 in amino acids: CASSPGLAGGAETQYF. The CDR3 DNA sequence: TGTGCCAGCAGCCCCGGACTAGCGGGAGGTGCCGAGACCCAGTACTTC. The rearrangement uses TRBV7-8 and TRBJ2-5; TRBD2 matches at 14 bases. Germline V gene lookup returns CDR1 SGHVS and CDR2 FQNEAQ. Losses at the gene ends were 5 bases for V and 5 bases for J; bases not matched to a gene: 7. CDR3 length: 16 amino acids.

The J gene is TRBJ1-1, the V gene TRBV11-2, with TRBD1 as a possible D gene (5 bases). This CDR3 contains 15 residues. V shed 4 bases and J shed 3 bases, with 15 bases lying between them. CDR1 and CDR2 (germline): SGHAT, FQNNGV. CDR3 sequence: CASSSNSRGDTEAFF. CDR3 nucleotides: TGTGCCAGCAGCTCAAACTCTCGGGGGGACACTGAAGCTTTCTTT.

V usage is TRBV27 and J usage is TRBJ2-7; maybe TRBD1 (5 bases). CDR3 length: 15 amino acids. V was pared by 5 bases and J by 3 bases, with 17 bases between. Germline V gene lookup returns CDR1 MNHEY and CDR2 SMNVEV (reference sequence). CDR3 region: CASSPALGQNYEQYF. The CDR3 DNA reads TGTGCCAGCAGTCCCGCCTTGGGGCAGAACTACGAGCAGTACTTC.

The rearrangement joins TRBV5-5 to TRBJ2-7; a possible D gene is TRBD1 (6 bases). The CDR3 loop spans 14 amino acids. CDR1 SGHKS and CDR2 YYEKEE come from the germline V gene (reference sequence). V shed 3 bases and J shed 3 bases, with 13 bases lying between them. The CDR3: CASSSAGTNYEQYF. Here the CDR3 DNA reads TGTGCCAGCAGCTCTGCCGGGACAAACTACGAGCAGTACTTC.

J is TRBJ1-1 and V is TRBV27, with D possibly being TRBD1 (5 bases). Germline V gives CDR1 MNHEY, CDR2 SMNVEV (reference sequence). V lost 3 bases to trimming and J lost 3 bases, with 11 bases between them. The CDR3 totals 14 residues. The CDR3 protein is CASSFSDSYTEAFF. The CDR3 DNA reads TGTGCCAGCAGTTTCTCTGACAGTTACACTGAAGCTTTCTTT.

This chain joins TRBV7-3 and TRBJ1-1, with D possibly being TRBD1 (5 bases). The CDR3 sequence is 14 residues long. V lost 2 bases and J 5 bases, leaving 12 bases between the germline ends. Germline V gene sequence: CDR1 SGHTA, CDR2 FQGTGA. This CDR3 reads CASSLFGGQTEAFF. In nucleotides, the CDR3 is TGTGCCAGCAGCTTATTCGGGGGTCAAACTGAAGCTTTCTTT.

The chain carries TRBV5-4 and TRBJ1-1; perhaps TRBD1 as D (5 bases). The CDR3 contains 12 residues. Trimming left V 0 bases short and J 5 bases short, with 5 bases between. The germline CDR1 and CDR2 sequences are SGHNT and YYREEE (reference sequence). The CDR3, as DNA: TGTGCCAGCAGCTTGGGGACAACTGAAGCTTTCTTT. Its translation: CASSLGTTEAFF. The complete variable domain, with remaining parts taken from reference TRBV5-4 and TRBJ1-1, reads ETGVTQSPTHLIKTRGQQVTLRCSSQSGHNTVSWYQQALGQGPQFIFQYYREEENGRGNFPPRFSGLQFPNYSSELNVNALELDDSALYLCASSLGTTEAFFGQGTRLTVV.

The V and J genes are TRBV29-1 and TRBJ2-7, with D perhaps matching TRBD1 (7 bases). V was clipped by 8 bases and J by 4 bases, with 21 bases between them. Per the germline V gene, CDR1 is SQVTM and CDR2 is ANQGSEA. This CDR3 is built from 14 residues. DNA of the CDR3: TGCAGCACCGCAGAGGGGGCAGGGAGGTACGAGCAGTACTTC. It codes for CSTAEGAGRYEQYF.

This chain uses TRBV10-3 with TRBJ2-5; D is uncertain. Germline V lookup: CDR1 ENHRY, CDR2 SYGVKD. V lost 3 bases and J 4 bases, leaving 3 bases between the germline ends. There are 11 residues in the CDR3. CDR3 loop: CAISDGETQYF. The DNA for the CDR3 is TGTGCCATCAGTGACGGAGAGACCCAGTACTTC.

This clone was seen only once. This rearrangement joins TRBV7-8 to TRBJ1-3; D uncertain. Germline values: CDR1 SGHVS, CDR2 FQNEAQ. Between the trimmed V and J ends, which lost 4 bases and 4 bases, there was a span of 5 bases. The CDR3 loop spans 12 amino acids. The CDR3 loop reads CASSSMGNTIYF. The CDR3, as DNA: TGTGCCAGCAGCTCCATGGGAAACACCATATATTTT.

The chain uses TRBV21-1 and TRBJ2-3; the DNA was not used to check the table's D call, TRBD2. TRBV21-1 constitutes a pseudogene. The CDR3 has 15 residues. The CDR3 protein is CASSPGAGGPDTQYF. The CDR3 nucleotides read TGTGCCAGCAGCCCTGGGGCGGGAGGGCCAGATACGCAGTATTTT.

This clone has only a few counts. This chain links TRBV4-3 with TRBJ2-1; the match to TRBD2 covers 11 bases. V shed 0 bases and J 10 bases; nucleotides not matched to a gene: 8. Germline loops: CDR1 LGHNA, CDR2 YSLEER. This CDR3 spans 16 amino acids. The CDR3 here is CASSQEALAGGGEQFF. CDR3 in DNA: TGCGCCAGCAGCCAAGAGGCTCTAGCGGGAGGAGGGGAGCAGTTCTTC.

The chain recombines TRBV28 with TRBJ2-1, with 7 bases identical to TRBD2. J lost 7 bases, V lost 5 bases, and 17 bases had no gene match. The CDR3 loop spans 17 amino acids. Per the germline V gene, CDR1 is MDHEN and CDR2 is SYDVKM. The CDR3, as DNA: TGTGCCAGCAGTCTCTCTTTGGGTAGCGGGCTTCCTAATGAGCAGTTCTTC. It codes for CASSLSLGSGLPNEQFF.